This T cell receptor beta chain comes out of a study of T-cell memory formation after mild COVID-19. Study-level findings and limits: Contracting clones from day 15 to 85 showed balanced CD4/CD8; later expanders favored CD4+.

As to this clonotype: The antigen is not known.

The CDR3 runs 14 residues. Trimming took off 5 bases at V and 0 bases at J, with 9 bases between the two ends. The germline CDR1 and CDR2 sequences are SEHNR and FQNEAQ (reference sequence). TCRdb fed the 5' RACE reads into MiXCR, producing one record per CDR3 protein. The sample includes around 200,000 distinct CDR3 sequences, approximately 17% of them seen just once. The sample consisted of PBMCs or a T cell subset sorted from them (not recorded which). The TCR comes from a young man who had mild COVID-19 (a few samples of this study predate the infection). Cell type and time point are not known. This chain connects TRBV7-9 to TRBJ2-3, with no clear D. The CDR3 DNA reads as TGTGCCAGCAGCCGCGCGACTAGCACAGATACGCAGTATTTT. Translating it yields CASSRATSTDTQYF.